A selection of T cell receptor beta chains follows, all from one sample in a study of CXCR3-negative and CXCR3-positive naive CD8 T cells. TCRdb re-called the 5' RACE reads and shows each CDR3 protein once, DNA omitted. The table for this sample gives over 100,000 distinct CDR3 sequences. The sequenced sample was naive CXCR3+ CD8+ T cells from blood. These receptors originate from a human donor in good health. Some clones in this sample may be carry-over from other donors' samples. Both conserved end residues are part of each CDR3.

TRBJ1-1,TRBV6-5,CASSAPTGMAFF
TRBJ2-2,TRBV29-1,CSADLGVTNTGELFF
TRBJ2-1,TRBV28,CASSLPTGGYNEQFF
TRBJ2-4,TRBV13,CASSSSQNIQYF
TRBJ2-1,TRBV6-4,CASSDPGSSGGVNEQFF
TRBJ2-7,TRBV3-1,CASSQVFVGSTLNEQYF
TRBJ2-7,TRBV12-3/TRBV12-4,CASSFDGRGYEQYF
TRBJ2-7,TRBV10-1,CASSAGGYEQYF
TRBJ1-5,TRBV12-3/TRBV12-4,CASSLAASNQPQHF
TRBJ1-2,TRBV3-1,CASSPGTGGMAGYTF
TRBJ2-1,TRBV28,CASSSTVHLPGDEQFF
TRBJ2-1,TRBV7-3,CASSLRAGGGFTYNEQFF
TRBJ1-1,TRBV29-1,CSVVGDWATEAFF
TRBJ2-3,TRBV29-1,CSVEREGQETQYF
TRBJ2-1,TRBV16,CASIPMGLDYNEQFF
TRBJ2-7,TRBV7-8,CASSSTGEQYF
TRBJ1-5,TRBV7-9,CASSLEEGGGGNQPQHF
TRBJ2-1,TRBV7-6,CASSLENSGGSDNEQFF
TRBJ2-3,TRBV28,CASSPWTSGTGDTQYF
TRBJ2-5,TRBV4-1,CASSQDRATGGRETQYF
TRBJ2-7,TRBV21-1,CASSMNGTYEQYF
TRBJ1-5,TRBV28,CASSPDSWSNQPQHF
TRBJ2-1,TRBV7-9,CASSLGGTADYNEQFF
TRBJ2-7,TRBV29-1,CSVTGLAGGYEQYF
TRBJ2-7,TRBV6-1,CASSGVQGEQYF
TRBJ2-7,TRBV7-8,CASSHRVSPHEQYF
TRBJ2-5,TRBV7-2,CASSPFAGGQETQYF